This TCR beta chain stems from a study of cytomegalovirus exposure and HLA in healthy donors. The primer mix had 60 Vbeta and 13 Jbeta primers. Only in-frame clones appear in the TCRdb table, and some are missing; sequencing was by immunoSEQ multiplex PCR. The sample shows some 110,000 clones, roughly 80% of them seen only once. Overall study findings and caveats: Earlier results showed most TCR beta V segments being productive about 87% or about 30% of the time.

V was trimmed by 3 bases and J by 4 bases, leaving 13 bases between them. The length of the CDR3 is 15 residues. CDR1 LNHDA and CDR2 SQIVND come from the germline V gene (reference sequence). On this clone itself: Antigen unknown.

The chain is built from TRBV19 and TRBJ2-4; a possible D gene is TRBD1 (5 bases). Sequencing used PBMCs. The origin of this receptor is a man under 40 in good health and CMV-seronegative. CDR3 DNA: TGTGCCAGTAGTATGACCCGCTACAGGAAAAACATTCAGTACTTC. Translated: CASSMTRYRKNIQYF.